The source of this T cell receptor beta chain is a study of graft-versus-host responses after intestinal transplantation. Concerning this clone itself: Antigen specificity is unknown.

The CDR3 runs 16 residues. CDR1 is LNHNV, CDR2 YYDKDF, per germline (reference sequence). V was clipped by 1 base and J by 6 bases; unmatched bases: 7. Assay: immunoSEQ multiplex PCR; the TCRdb copy retains only in-frame clones and omits some. The repertoire includes about 100,000 clones, roughly 87% of them detected once, and 0.95% sits in the top ten. Sample: unstimulated CD4+ T cells sorted from spleen or lymph node cells, taken before transplant. This TCR came from a human donor who was the organ donor for an intestinal transplant. The chain has TRBV15 and TRBJ2-1; 9 bases fit TRBD2. Here the CDR3 reads CATSRAGGGAVNEQFF. The CDR3 DNA is TGTGCCACCAGCAGAGCTGGCGGGGGGGCGGTCAATGAGCAGTTCTTC.